This T cell receptor (beta chain) comes out of a study of blood T cell repertoires in COVID-19. Profiling relied on immunoSEQ multiplex PCR, and the TCRdb table lists in-frame clones only, not all of them. The sample includes 100,000 to 130,000 clones, about 90% of them seen just once. V shed 5 bases and J shed 10 bases, with 21 bases lying between them. This CDR3 is built from 15 residues. Germline assignment: CDR1 KGHSH and CDR2 LQKENI. This clonotype was sampled from a man aged 35 to 55 with active or convalescent COVID-19. Material: peripheral blood. The V gene is TRBV18, the J gene TRBJ2-1, with D perhaps matching TRBD2 (6 bases). The CDR3 nucleotides read TGTGCCAGCTCATTAGGAGAGACTAGTCTTGGCGAGCAGTTCTTC. The encoded protein is CASSLGETSLGEQFF. The full variable domain, rest sourced from reference TRBV18 and TRBJ2-1, is NAGVMQNPRHLVRRRGQEARLRCSPMKGHSHVYWYRQLPEEGLKFMVYLQKENIIDESGMPKERFSAEFPKEGPSILRIQQVVRGDSAAYFCASSLGETSLGEQFFGPGTRLTVL.